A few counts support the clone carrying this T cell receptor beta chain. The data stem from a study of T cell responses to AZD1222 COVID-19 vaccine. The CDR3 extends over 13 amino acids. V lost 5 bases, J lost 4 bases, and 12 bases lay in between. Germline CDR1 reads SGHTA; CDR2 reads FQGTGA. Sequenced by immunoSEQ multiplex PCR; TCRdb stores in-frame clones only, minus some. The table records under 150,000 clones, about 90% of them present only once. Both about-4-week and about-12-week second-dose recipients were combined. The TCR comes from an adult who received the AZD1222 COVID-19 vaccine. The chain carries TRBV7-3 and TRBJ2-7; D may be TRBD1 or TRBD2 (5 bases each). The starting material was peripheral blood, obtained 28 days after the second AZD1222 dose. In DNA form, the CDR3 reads TGTGCCAGCAGCACCAATGGGGGTTACGAGCAGTACTTC. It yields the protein CASSTNGGYEQYF.